This T cell receptor (beta chain) came from a study of OX40 agonist ivuxolimab in advanced cancers. V dropped 0 bases and J dropped 13 bases, with 17 bases sitting between them. Germline V gene sequence: CDR1 SGDLS, CDR2 YYNGEE. The CDR3 is made up of 14 amino acids. Sequenced by immunoSEQ multiplex PCR; TCRdb stores in-frame clones only, minus some. In the table there are 43,000 or so clones, around 86% of which are singletons. This sequence joins TRBV9 and TRBJ2-1; D tentatively fits TRBD1 or TRBD2 (5 bases each). The source of this sequence is an adult with an advanced solid tumor such as melanoma, head and neck, liver or kidney cancer. The material was CD4+ or CD8+ T cells sorted from blood, obtained in a trial of the OX40 agonist ivuxolimab. CDR3 loop: CASSVGGGTEAQFF. CDR3 nucleotides: TGTGCCAGCAGCGTAGGCGGTGGGACCGAGGCACAGTTCTTC.